This T cell receptor beta chain was sequenced in a study of shared clonotypes between healthy human individuals. Study-level information: CD4 naive cells filled three plates per donor, CD4 memory three, CD8 naive two and CD8 memory one. Study-level findings and limits: Generation of non-shared clonotypes was less probable than generation of clonotypes shared by all four donors. The sharing of 4% to 5.5% of naive CD4 clonotypes was seen across a handful of donors.

Data came from immunoSEQ multiplex PCR; TCRdb stores just in-frame clones and leaves some out. The top ten clones hold 0.37% of a sample with a few million clones, about 90% of them seen once. Of note for this clone: Its antigen is unidentified.

Trimming at V came to 2 bases and at J to 1 base, leaving 5 bases not matched to a gene. CDR3 length: 16 amino acids. Germline loops: CDR1 SGHRS, CDR2 YFSETQ. CD4+ cells were split into CD45RA+ naive and CD45RA-negative memory subsets. This TCR was sampled from a man aged 18 to 30 in good health. Some clones in this sample may be carry-over from other donors' samples. V usage is TRBV5-1 and J usage is TRBJ2-2, with 7 bases matching TRBD2. Sequencing input: naive CD4+ T cells from PBMCs. The subset here: CD45RA+ positively selected. DNA of the CDR3: TGCGCCAGCAGCTTTGGAGGGAGGGGGAACACCGGGGAGCTGTTTTTT. Its translation: CASSFGGRGNTGELFF.